This TCR beta chain was sequenced for a study of PD-L1 blockade in urothelial cancer. Study-level background: Atezolizumab 1,200 mg was given intravenously every 3 weeks, starting 2014. Samples of blood were analyzed 3 weeks (second dose) and 6 weeks after treatment start.

Sequencing used immunoSEQ multiplex PCR; TCRdb keeps in-frame clones, though not all of them. The sample yields 40,000 to 50,000 clones, approximately 83% seen once. The CDR3 is made up of 14 amino acids. J gave up 7 bases and V 5 bases, and 11 bases lay outside the gene matches. Germline lookup yields CDR1 LNHDA and CDR2 SQIVND (reference sequence). Time point given: peripheral blood 6 weeks after treatment start. Sample contribution per patient ranged from 1 to 8, covering pretreatment and on-treatment. The source of this sequence is a man in his sixties with urothelial cancer. The V call is TRBV19, the J call TRBJ2-7; 7 bases are shared with TRBD1. Sequenced material: PBMCs, taken around atezolizumab (anti-PD-L1) treatment. The CDR3 bases are TGTGCCAGTAGTCGACAGGGTAATTCGGGGGAGCAGTACTTC. It specifies CASSRQGNSGEQYF.